This TCR beta chain was observed in a study of cytomegalovirus exposure and HLA in healthy donors. Study-wide results and caveats: HLA allele associations emerged for about 18,000 TCR beta sequences in a later analysis, at 0.05 false discovery rate. Analysis was performed later, and it showed HLA-associated TCR beta chains to be more clonally expanded than equally common others.

Both 60 Vbeta primers and 13 Jbeta primers went into the PCR. Methods used by the authors: Around 9.9 million shared chains were among the approximately 76 million unique TCR beta chains that a later analysis counted. Libraries were prepared by immunoSEQ multiplex PCR; TCRdb keeps only in-frame clonotypes and omits some of them. V, J and clone size derive from that table, while D and trimming were established from the DNA sequence. This listing includes 180,000 or so clones. This CDR3 is 16 amino acids long. From germline, CDR1 is SGHRS and CDR2 YFSETQ. Comment on this clone: Its antigen is not known. A junction boundary mismatches the germline segment, possibly from a read error.

The sample consisted of PBMCs. This rearrangement joins TRBV5-1 to TRBJ2-3; D possibly corresponds to TRBD1 (7 bases). The sequence was collected from a boy under 18 in good health and CMV-seronegative. The CDR3 region is CASSSPQGGMTGTQYF. In DNA form, the CDR3 reads TGCGCCAGCAGCTCCCCCCAGGGGGGCATGACAGGTACGCAGTATTTT.